The 29 T cell receptor beta chains presented below share a single source sample, sequenced in a study of CD8+CD57+ T cells in acquired aplastic anemia. Both TCR beta VDJ combination and CDR3 sequence profiling were carried out. Genomic DNA was the template for this profiling. Using its own MiXCR run on the reads, TCRdb lists one record per CDR3 protein. The sample lists 400,000 to 450,000 distinct CDR3 sequences, just under 70% seen once, with approximately 4% in the top ten. Sequences were obtained from sorted CD4+, CD8+, or CD8+CD57+ T cells (not recorded which) from PBMCs. These receptor sequences come from a human donor in good health, serving as a control.

Only a few counts were recorded for this clonotype. The rearrangement uses TRBV19 and TRBJ1-5; no clear D gene. CDR1 and CDR2 (germline): LNHDA, SQIVND (reference sequence). V lost 5 bases and J 7 bases, leaving 9 bases between the germline ends. The CDR3 contains 12 residues. The CDR3, as DNA: TGTGCCAGTAGTCTACTAAGCCAGCCCCAGCATTTT. Amino acids: CASSLLSQPQHF.

This clonotype has a count of ten or more. J is TRBJ1-2 and V is TRBV12-5, with a tentative D call TRBD1 (5 bases). Germline V gene sequence: CDR1 LGHNT, CDR2 FRNRAP. The V end lost 5 bases, the J end lost 4 bases, and 8 bases lay between the germline ends. The CDR3 has 12 amino acids. CDR3 bases: TGTGCTAGTGGTCCGGGGACCTATGGCTACACCTTC. Residues: CASGPGTYGYTF.

The chain recombines TRBV2 with TRBJ2-1, with D perhaps matching TRBD1 (6 bases). The CDR3 totals 15 residues. Trimming took 6 bases from V and 15 from J, leaving 27 bases between them. The germline gives CDR1 SNHLY, CDR2 FYNNEI. In nucleotides, the CDR3 is TGTGCCAGCAGCGCCGGGACAAACTCCTACCATGTCCTGTTCTTC. Translated: CASSAGTNSYHVLFF.

The chain is built from TRBV7-2 and TRBJ1-5, with a possible D match to TRBD1 (5 bases). The CDR3 has 15 amino acids. Per germline, CDR1 SGHTA and CDR2 FQGNSA. The V end lost 3 bases, the J end lost 16 bases, and 25 bases lay between the germline ends. The CDR3 loop reads CASSLTVGTGQPLHF. Written as DNA, the CDR3 is TGTGCCAGCAGCTTGACGGTGGGGACGGGCCAGCCCCTCCATTTT.

In the case of this clonotype: This CDR3 fails to terminate in the conserved phenylalanine or tryptophan, so it likely reflects a read error. The limits of the CDR3 on the DNA are not certain, so only TCRdb's listed CDR3 is given. V is TRBV7-2 and J is TRBJ1-2; the D call of TRBD1 is as the table states it, not checked on the DNA. The CDR3 region is 11 residues in length, termini included. Germline V CDR1 and CDR2: SGHTA, FQGNSA. The CDR3 is CASSSRRGTGS.

Of note for this clonotype: The junction departs from germline at one end; a sequencing error may be responsible. CDR3 nucleotides: TGTGCCACCAGCGTACCGACAGTGGCGAGAACTGAAGCTTTTTTT. Its protein product is CATSVPTVARTEAFF. The V gene is TRBV2, the J gene TRBJ1-1; TRBD1 might be the D (5 bases). Germline values: CDR1 SNHLY, CDR2 FYNNEI. This CDR3 has 15 amino acids.

About this clonotype itself: A read error may be the cause here, since a much bigger clone is one base away. The chain links TRBV12-3 or TRBV12-4 to TRBJ2-5; D is ambiguous. The CDR3 loop spans 14 amino acids. CDR3 protein: CASSFSHSQETRYF. The CDR3 bases are TGTGCCAGCAGTTTCAGCCATTCCCAAGAGACCCGGTACTTC.

The J gene is TRBJ1-6, the V gene TRBV9; tentatively, D is TRBD1 (6 bases). Per the germline V gene, CDR1 is SGDLS and CDR2 is YYNGEE. Trimming took off 4 bases at V and 14 bases at J, with 19 bases between the two ends. The length of the CDR3 is 14 residues. In nucleotides, the CDR3 is TGTGCCAGCAGCAGGACAGCGGATAATTCGTCCCTCCACTTT. Amino acids: CASSRTADNSSLHF.

The chain uses TRBV7-2 and TRBJ1-1; 10 bases agree with TRBD1. Germline V gene sequence: CDR1 SGHTA, CDR2 FQGNSA. This CDR3 contains 15 residues. V was clipped by 3 bases and J by 3 bases; unmatched bases: 4. The DNA for the CDR3 is TGTGCCAGCAGCTTTAGACAGGGGGCGGACACTGAAGCTTTCTTT. This translates into CASSFRQGADTEAFF.

This clonotype showed up many times. CDR3 DNA sequence: TGTGCCAGCAGCCGGATGGGCGGTACTGGAAACACCATATATTTT. It is translated as CASSRMGGTGNTIYF. The V gene is TRBV13, the J gene TRBJ1-3; no firm D call. Deletions cut 5 bases from V and 2 bases from J, with 13 bases between. CDR3 length: 15 residues. From germline, CDR1 is PRHDT and CDR2 FYEKMQ (reference sequence).

Turning to this clonotype: The germline gene is not matched at one end of the junction; a read error may be the cause. J is TRBJ2-1 and V is TRBV9; D unclear. This CDR3 has 15 residues. Germline assignment: CDR1 SGDLS and CDR2 YYNGEE. The CDR3 is CASSLFTVRPGHQFF. The CDR3 DNA follows: TGCGCCAGCAGCCTATTCACAGTCCGGCCCGGGCACCAGTTCTTC.

Concerning this clonotype itself: This likely comes from a read error, as the CDR3 has no conserved phenylalanine or tryptophan at its end. No DNA is shown, since the ends of the CDR3 on it are uncertain; the CDR3 is the one TCRdb lists. The V and J genes are TRBV7-3 and TRBJ1-5; the table's D call TRBD1 went unverified against the DNA. Germline CDR1 SGHTA, CDR2 FQGTGA. The CDR3 has 13 amino acids, counting both end residues. CDR3 amino acids: CASSLQGAVYKQQ.

The chain carries TRBV13 and TRBJ2-7, with 8 nucleotides matching TRBD2. The CDR3 contains 13 residues. V gave up 10 bases and J gave up 2 bases; unmatched junction bases: 7. The V gene's germline CDR1 is PRHDT and CDR2 FYEKMQ (reference sequence). CDR3 protein: CAIAREGPYEQYF. In DNA form, the CDR3 reads TGTGCCATCGCCCGGGAGGGACCCTACGAGCAGTACTTC. Full variable domain (remainder filled in from reference TRBV13 and TRBJ2-7): AAGVIQSPRHLIKEKRETATLKCYPIPRHDTVYWYQQGPGQDPQFLISFYEKMQSDKGSIPDRFSAQQFSDYHSELNMSSLELGDSALYFCAIAREGPYEQYFGPGTRLTVT.

The V and J genes are TRBV6-5 and TRBJ1-5; D not resolved. Trimming removed 4 bases at V and 10 bases at J, with 14 bases between. CDR3 length equals 13 residues. Germline CDR1 MNHEY, CDR2 SVGAGI. The chain's CDR3 is CASSLDPEFPQHF. As DNA, the CDR3 is TGTGCCAGCAGTTTGGACCCGGAATTTCCCCAGCATTTT.

This rearrangement joins TRBV5-6 to TRBJ1-4; D gene ambiguous. The CDR3 sequence is 16 residues long. V dropped 3 bases and J dropped 1 base, with 13 bases sitting between them. CDR1 and CDR2 (germline): SGHDT, YYEEEE. This CDR3 reads CASSYSRTVTNEKLFF. The CDR3 bases are TGTGCCAGCAGCTACAGCCGGACCGTAACTAATGAAAAACTGTTTTTT.

This clonotype was seen only once. J is TRBJ2-7 and V is TRBV7-9; D not resolved. This CDR3 has 14 amino acids. Trimming removed 4 bases from V and 2 bases from J, with 12 bases in between. CDR1 is SEHNR and CDR2 is FQNEAQ in the germline V gene (reference sequence). CDR3 in DNA: TGTGCCAGCAGCTCCCGAGACTTCGCCTACGAGCAGTACTTC. The encoded protein is CASSSRDFAYEQYF.

The rearrangement joins TRBV5-8 to TRBJ1-5; D is uncertain. Germline V gene data show CDR1 as SGHTS and CDR2 as YDEGEE. Trimming removed 2 bases at V and 7 bases at J, with 16 bases between. The CDR3 is 15 amino acids. This chain's CDR3 is CASSLWESPGQPQHF. The CDR3, as DNA: TGTGCCAGCAGCTTATGGGAAAGCCCTGGCCAGCCCCAGCATTTT.

The genes are TRBV12-3 or TRBV12-4 and TRBJ2-1; the match to TRBD1 covers 8 bases. V trimming: 9 bases; J trimming: 2 bases; junction bases outside the gene matches: 9. The CDR3 runs 15 residues. CDR3 loop: CASCVQGDTYNEQFF. CDR3 nucleotides: TGTGCCAGTTGCGTACAGGGGGACACCTACAATGAGCAGTTCTTC.

The V and J genes are TRBV7-6 and TRBJ2-3; TRBD2 matches 11 bases. The V gene end was trimmed by 0 bases and the J gene end by 9 bases; junction bases not matched to a gene: 5. Per germline, CDR1 SGHVS and CDR2 FNYEAQ. The length of the CDR3 is 15 residues. The CDR3 DNA reads as TGTGCCAGCAGCTTAGCTAGCGGGGGGGCCGGCACGCAGTATTTT. This sequence encodes CASSLASGGAGTQYF.

Comment on this clonotype: Mismatch with germline at one junction end may stem from a read error. The chain is built from TRBV2 and TRBJ1-2; D is undetermined. The length of the CDR3 is 14 residues. The germline V gene has CDR1 SNHLY and CDR2 FYNNEI. The CDR3 sequence: CASTIGEMNNGYTF. As DNA, the CDR3 is TGCGCCAGCACCATCGGAGAAATGAACAATGGCTACACCTTC.

Regarding this clonotype: The CDR3 does not close with the conserved phenylalanine or tryptophan, likely indicating a read error. No DNA is shown, since the ends of the CDR3 on it are uncertain; the CDR3 is the one TCRdb lists. The chain carries TRBV19 and TRBJ1-3; the tabulated D call, TRBD1, remains unverified against the DNA. The germline gives CDR1 LNHDA, CDR2 SQIVND (reference sequence). The length of the CDR3 is 16 amino acids, counting both ends. The CDR3 sequence: CASSPGETGADENNYV.

CDR3 in amino acids: CSASATQIGHHNSPLHF. CDR3 DNA: TGCAGTGCTAGCGCTACCCAAATCGGGCATCATAATTCACCCCTCCACTTT. The rearrangement uses TRBV20-1 and TRBJ1-6; D ambiguous. Germline CDR1 is DFQATT and CDR2 is SNEGSKA (reference sequence). V lost 3 bases, J lost 5 bases, and 20 bases lay in between. CDR3 length: 17 residues.

The V and J genes are TRBV15 and TRBJ2-3; 9 positions agree with TRBD1. The end of the DNA is better explained by TRBJ1-5, so the J call may be wrong. From germline, CDR1 is LNHNV and CDR2 YYDKDF (reference sequence). The CDR3 consists of 13 residues. The CDR3 coding sequence is TGTGCCACCAGCGGGACAGGGATGGATCCGCAGCATTTT. As protein: CATSGTGMDPQHF.

On this clonotype: An end of the junction does not agree with germline; a read error may underlie this. The CDR3 DNA is TGTGCCAGCAGCTCGGGTTGCCGGCGGCTGAACAATGAAGCTTTCTTT. It is translated as CASSSGCRRLNNEAFF. J is TRBJ1-1 and V is TRBV7-4; D not certain. The length of the CDR3 is 16 residues. Germline CDR1 and CDR2: SGHVT and SQSDAQ.

CDR3 region: CASSARQGRQYNYAFF. DNA of the CDR3: TGTGCCAGCAGCGCCAGACAGGGTCGGCAGTACAATTATGCTTTCTTT. V is TRBV7-4 and J is TRBJ1-1; 7 bases match TRBD1. CDR1 and CDR2 (germline): SGHVT, SQSDAQ. This CDR3 region has 16 residues. The V gene end was trimmed by 5 bases and the J gene end by 11 bases; junction bases not matched to a gene: 20.

This clonotype was detected many times. CDR3 DNA: TGTGCCAGCAGCTATGGAAAGAACACTGAAGCTTTCTTT. Translating it yields CASSYGKNTEAFF. This chain joins TRBV7-3 and TRBJ1-1, with unresolved D. CDR1 SGHTA and CDR2 FQGTGA come from the germline V gene. The CDR3 runs to 13 residues. The V end lost 4 bases, the J end lost 1 base, and 7 bases lay between the germline ends.

This clonotype was seen many times. The J gene is TRBJ1-1, the V gene TRBV3-1; possibly TRBD1 for D (5 bases). CDR1 is LGHDT and CDR2 is YNNKEL in the germline V gene (reference sequence). The V end was cut by 0 bases, the J end by 7 bases, with 18 bases between. The length of the CDR3 is 16 residues. CDR3 loop: CASSQDRRRAGGEAFF. CDR3 coding DNA: TGTGCCAGCAGCCAAGACCGTCGACGGGCCGGGGGTGAAGCTTTCTTT.

V gene TRBV11-2 combines with J gene TRBJ2-5; 7 nucleotides line up with TRBD1. The V gene end was trimmed by 5 bases and the J gene end by 7 bases; junction bases not matched to a gene: 7. In germline, CDR1 is SGHAT, CDR2 FQNNGV. This CDR3 has 13 amino acids. The CDR3 coding sequence is TGTGCCAGCAGCCTCGGGGACAGCGGGACCCAGTACTTC. As protein: CASSLGDSGTQYF.

As concerns this clonotype: At one end, the junction sequence differs from germline, possibly due to a read error. The chain is built from TRBV20-1 and TRBJ2-1; TRBD2 matches 8 bases. Looked up from germline, CDR1 is DFQATT and CDR2 is SNEGSKA (reference sequence). The CDR3 length is 11 residues. CDR3 protein: CSAHTAGGETF. The DNA of the CDR3 is TGCAGTGCTCACACCGCGGGGGGAGAGACCTTC.